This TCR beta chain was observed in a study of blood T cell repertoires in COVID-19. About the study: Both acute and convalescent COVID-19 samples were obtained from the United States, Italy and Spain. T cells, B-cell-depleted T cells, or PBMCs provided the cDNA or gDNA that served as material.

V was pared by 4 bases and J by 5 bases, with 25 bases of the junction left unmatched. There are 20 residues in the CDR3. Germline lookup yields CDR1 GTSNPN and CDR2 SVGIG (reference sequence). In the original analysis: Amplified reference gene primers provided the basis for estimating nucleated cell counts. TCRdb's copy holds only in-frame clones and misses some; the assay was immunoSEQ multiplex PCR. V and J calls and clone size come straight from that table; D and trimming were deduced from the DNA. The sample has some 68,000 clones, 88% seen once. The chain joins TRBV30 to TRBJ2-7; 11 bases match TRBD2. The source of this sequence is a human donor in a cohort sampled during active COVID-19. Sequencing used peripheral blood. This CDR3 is CAWNPWEVETSGALSHEQYF. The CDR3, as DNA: TGTGCCTGGAACCCTTGGGAGGTCGAGACTAGCGGGGCCCTATCCCACGAGCAGTACTTC.